The T cell receptor beta chain described here comes from a study of identical twins. General observations from the study: Twin-shared out-of-frame alpha sequences showed excess low generation probability.

TCRdb reprocessed the 5' RACE reads with MiXCR, giving one entry per CDR3 protein. The sample has 450,000 or so distinct CDR3 sequences; less than 25% are singletons. Germline V gene data show CDR1 as LNHNV and CDR2 as YYDKDF (reference sequence). The CDR3 covers 14 residues. Trimming stripped 10 bases from V and 4 bases from J, with 16 bases between. A word on this clonotype: The antigen is not known.

The data were also submitted as part of a second study, on T cells expressing NK-cell markers.

Sequenced: CD4+ T cells sorted from blood. The receptor's source is a woman younger than 30 in good health. This chain links TRBV15 with TRBJ2-2; D possibly corresponds to TRBD2 (5 bases). As DNA, the CDR3 is TGTGCCAGGAGCTCTGGACTCCTCACCGGGGAGCTGTTTTTT. Its protein product is CARSSGLLTGELFF.